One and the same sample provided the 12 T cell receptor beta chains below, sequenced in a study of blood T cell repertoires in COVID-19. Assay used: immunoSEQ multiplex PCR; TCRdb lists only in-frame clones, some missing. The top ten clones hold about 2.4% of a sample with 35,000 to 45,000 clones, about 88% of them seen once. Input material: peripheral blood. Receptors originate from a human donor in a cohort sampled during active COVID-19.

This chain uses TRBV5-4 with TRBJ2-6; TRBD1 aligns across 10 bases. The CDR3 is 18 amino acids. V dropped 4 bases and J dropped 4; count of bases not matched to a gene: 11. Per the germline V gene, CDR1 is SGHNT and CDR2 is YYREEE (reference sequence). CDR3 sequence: CASSVPPGQGPGANVLTF. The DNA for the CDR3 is TGTGCCAGCAGCGTACCTCCGGGACAGGGGCCGGGGGCCAACGTCCTGACTTTC.

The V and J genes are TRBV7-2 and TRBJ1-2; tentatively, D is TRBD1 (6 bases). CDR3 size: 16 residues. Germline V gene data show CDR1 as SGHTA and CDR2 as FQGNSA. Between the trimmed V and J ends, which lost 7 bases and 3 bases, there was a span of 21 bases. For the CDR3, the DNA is TGTGCCAGCAACCTCCACGCCGGGGGGGCCTACTATGGCTACACCTTC. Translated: CASNLHAGGAYYGYTF.

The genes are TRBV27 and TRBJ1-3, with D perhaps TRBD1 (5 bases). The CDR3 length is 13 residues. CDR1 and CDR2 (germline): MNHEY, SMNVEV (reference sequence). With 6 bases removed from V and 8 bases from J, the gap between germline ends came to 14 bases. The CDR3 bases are TGTGCCAGCAGACGAGGAGGAGGGGACACCATATATTTT. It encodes CASRRGGGDTIYF.

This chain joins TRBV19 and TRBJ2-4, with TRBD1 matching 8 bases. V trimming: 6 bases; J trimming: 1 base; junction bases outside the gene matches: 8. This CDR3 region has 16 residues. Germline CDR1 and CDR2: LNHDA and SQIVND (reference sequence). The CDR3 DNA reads TGTGCCAGTAGGGAACAGGGGGTCGAGGCCAAAAACATTCAGTACTTC. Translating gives CASREQGVEAKNIQYF.

DNA of the CDR3: TGCAGCGTTGAATCGGACAGGGGGAACACTGAAGCTTTCTTT. Amino acid sequence: CSVESDRGNTEAFF. The genes are TRBV29-1 and TRBJ1-1; 9 nucleotides line up with TRBD1. CDR1 is SQVTM and CDR2 is ANQGSEA in the germline V gene. J was trimmed by 1 base and V by 2 bases; bases with no gene match: 2. CDR3 length: 14 amino acids.

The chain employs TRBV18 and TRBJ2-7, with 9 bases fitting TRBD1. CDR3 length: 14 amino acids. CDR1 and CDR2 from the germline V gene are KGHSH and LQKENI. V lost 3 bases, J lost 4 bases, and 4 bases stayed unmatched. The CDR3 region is CASSPQGTGYEQYF. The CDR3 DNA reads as TGTGCCAGCTCACCCCAAGGGACAGGGTACGAGCAGTACTTC.

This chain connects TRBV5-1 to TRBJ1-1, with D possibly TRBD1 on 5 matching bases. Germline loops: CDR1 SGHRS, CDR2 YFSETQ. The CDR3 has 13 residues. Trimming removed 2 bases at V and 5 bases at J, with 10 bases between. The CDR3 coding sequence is TGCGCCAGCAGCTTCCAGGGAGGTACTGAAGCTTTCTTT. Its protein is CASSFQGGTEAFF.

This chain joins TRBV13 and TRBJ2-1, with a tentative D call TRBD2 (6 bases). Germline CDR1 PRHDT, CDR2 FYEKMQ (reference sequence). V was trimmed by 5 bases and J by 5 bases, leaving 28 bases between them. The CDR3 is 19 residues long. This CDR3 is CASSERLGELAPPDNEQFF. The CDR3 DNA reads TGTGCCAGCAGCGAAAGGTTGGGGGAACTAGCTCCCCCGGACAATGAGCAGTTCTTC.

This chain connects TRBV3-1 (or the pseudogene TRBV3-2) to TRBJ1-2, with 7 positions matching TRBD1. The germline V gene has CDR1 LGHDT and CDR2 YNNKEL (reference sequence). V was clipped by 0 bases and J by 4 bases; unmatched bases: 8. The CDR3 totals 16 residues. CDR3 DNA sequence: TGTGCCAGCAGCCAAGATCCGGCTACAGGGGTCTATGGCTACACCTTC. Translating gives CASSQDPATGVYGYTF.

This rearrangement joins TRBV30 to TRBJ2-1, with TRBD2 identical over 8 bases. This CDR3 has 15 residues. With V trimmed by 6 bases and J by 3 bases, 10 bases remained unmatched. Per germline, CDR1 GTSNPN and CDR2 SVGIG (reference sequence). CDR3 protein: CACSSGGQIYNEQFF. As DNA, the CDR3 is TGTGCCTGTTCAAGCGGGGGCCAGATCTACAATGAGCAGTTCTTC.

The CDR3 DNA reads as TGTGCCAGCAGCTTGGTCATAGCGGGGGAAACCCTAGCCAAAAACATTCAGTACTTC. Translating gives CASSLVIAGETLAKNIQYF. This rearrangement joins TRBV5-6 to TRBJ2-4, with 9 bases identical to TRBD2. From germline, CDR1 is SGHDT and CDR2 YYEEEE. The V segment lost 0 bases and the J segment 0 bases; nucleotides outside the gene matches: 10. This CDR3 spans 19 amino acids.

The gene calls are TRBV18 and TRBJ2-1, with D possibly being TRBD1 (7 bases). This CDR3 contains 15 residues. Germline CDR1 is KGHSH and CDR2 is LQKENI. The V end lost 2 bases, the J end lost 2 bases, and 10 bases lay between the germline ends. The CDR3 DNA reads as TGTGCCAGCTCACCATCAGGGGGGACCTACAATGAGCAGTTCTTC. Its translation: CASSPSGGTYNEQFF. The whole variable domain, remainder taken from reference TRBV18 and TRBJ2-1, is NAGVMQNPRHLVRRRGQEARLRCSPMKGHSHVYWYRQLPEEGLKFMVYLQKENIIDESGMPKERFSAEFPKEGPSILRIQQVVRGDSAAYFCASSPSGGTYNEQFFGPGTRLTVL.